This TCR beta chain appears in the sequencing data of a study of blood T cell repertoires in COVID-19. Study as a whole: COVID-19 samples, acute and convalescent, were from the United States, Italy and Spain. Sources were T cells, B-cell-depleted T cells, or PBMCs; the material itself was cDNA or gDNA.

As handled by the study authors: Reference gene primer amplification gave estimated nucleated cell counts. Clones were read by immunoSEQ multiplex PCR, and TCRdb kept only the in-frame ones, dropping some. V and J calls plus clone size are reproduced from that table; the DNA served to infer D and trimming. The sample has some 250,000 clones; more than 75% are singletons. This CDR3 contains 15 residues. CDR1 is SGHKS and CDR2 is YYEKEE in the germline V gene (reference sequence). Trimming at V came to 10 bases and at J to 7 bases, leaving 12 bases not matched to a gene. Specimen: peripheral blood. The receptor was derived from a woman aged 40 to 50 who had recovered from COVID-19. The rearrangement joins TRBV5-5 to TRBJ2-1, with 12 bases identical to TRBD2. CDR3 DNA sequence: TGTGCCGACGGCGGGGGGCTAGCGGGAGGGAATGAGCAGTTCTTC. Protein: CADGGGLAGGNEQFF.